The T cell receptor (beta chain) described here comes from a study of CD8+ T cells in alopecia areata. This clone has more than one count but fewer than ten. As yet, its antigen is unknown. Study results and caveats: Normal scalp had lower clonality than lesional scalp, with alopecia totalis/universalis lesions showing this most strongly. Relative to mice, TCR sharing across patients was less clear, a difference possibly HLA-related.

Once RNA had been extracted, it was reverse transcribed into cDNA to act as the sequencing template. Measured with immunoSEQ multiplex PCR; TCRdb has only the in-frame clones, and not every one. The sample includes roughly 100,000 clones, less than 70% of them seen just once. Looked up from germline, CDR1 is MGHDK and CDR2 is SYGVNS. V lost 0 bases, J lost 6 bases, and 12 bases lay in between. The CDR3 runs to 14 residues. The sample comprised CD4+ T cells sorted from blood. The chain employs TRBV25-1 and TRBJ2-7; D not resolved. The TCR was taken from a human donor in good health. For the CDR3, the DNA is TGTGCCAGCAGTGAATATGCCAGGACGGGCGAGCAGTACTTC. This sequence encodes CASSEYARTGEQYF.